This T cell receptor (beta chain) was profiled in a study of cytomegalovirus exposure and HLA in healthy donors. Study information: An earlier analysis identified more than 95 million unique TCR beta sequences in approximately 190 million T cells.

Study findings and constraints: About 90% or about 30% of the time was how often most TCR beta V segments were productive, according to an earlier analysis.

Concerning this clone: Its antigen is still unknown.

Germline CDR1 MNHEY, CDR2 SMNVEV (reference sequence). V trimming: 2 bases; J trimming: 5 bases; junction bases outside the gene matches: 9. CDR3 length: 15 amino acids. The study ran its PCR with 60 Vbeta and 13 Jbeta primers. Libraries were prepared by immunoSEQ multiplex PCR; TCRdb keeps only in-frame clonotypes and omits some of them. The data show 60,000 to 85,000 clones, roughly two thirds seen once. This receptor was taken from a man aged 60 to 69 in good health and CMV-seropositive. The specimen was PBMCs. The chain joins TRBV27 to TRBJ2-7; 7 nucleotides agree with TRBD1. The CDR3 DNA sequence: TGTGCCAGCAGTTTACCAGACAGGGTATGGGACGAGCAGTACTTC. Its protein product is CASSLPDRVWDEQYF.